The clone carrying this T cell receptor (beta chain) was counted once. Its antigen remains unidentified. Germline values: CDR1 GTSNPN, CDR2 SVGIG (reference sequence). The CDR3 consists of 15 residues. V was pared by 4 bases and J by 4 bases, with 12 bases of the junction left unmatched. This entry is derived from a study of cytotoxic CD8 clonotypes in ibrutinib-treated CLL. Whole-study context: After treatment lasting a median about twelve months, range 6 to 36, response samples were collected.

Study findings and constraints: A rise in clonality was seen at ibrutinib response, and a fall back toward baseline was seen at progression.

Some clones are missing from TCRdb's copy, which holds only in-frame ones; the method was immunoSEQ multiplex PCR. The table includes some 92,000 clones, approximately 80% detected once. This TCR derives from a human donor with chronic lymphocytic leukemia. J is TRBJ2-7 and V is TRBV30, with 8 bases lining up with TRBD1. The specimen comprised PBMCs, sampled after 24 months of ibrutinib treatment. The CDR3 DNA sequence: TGTGCCTGGACTAAGAAGACAGGGGAAATTTACGAGCAGTACTTC. It is translated as CAWTKKTGEIYEQYF.